This T cell receptor beta chain was found in a study of early T cells in non-severe SARS-CoV-2 infection. As for the study in general: Unpaired chains resulted from sequencing bulk RNA of unsorted whole blood. General study findings and limits: The matching step, a VDJdb search, favored anti-spike CD8 responses and missed private and CD4 specificities.

The CDR3 covers 13 residues. Per germline, CDR1 SQVTM and CDR2 ANQGSEA. Trimming removed 4 bases from V and 5 bases from J, with 15 bases in between. Ten or more counts support this clonotype. Its matching antigen is unknown. Each cDNA molecule carried a unique molecular identifier. TCRdb independently ran MiXCR on the 5' RACE reads; one entry per CDR3 protein. This table has some 66,000 distinct CDR3 sequences, less than 15% appearing once. The chain carries TRBV29-1 and TRBJ2-7, with unresolved D. The sequencing input was whole blood. The TCR sequence derives from an adult who was a healthcare worker with PCR-confirmed SARS-CoV-2 infection or an uninfected control (not recorded which). Here the CDR3 reads CSVGRAVANEQYF. CDR3 coding DNA: TGCAGCGTTGGAAGGGCCGTCGCAAACGAGCAGTACTTC.